Listed below are T cell receptor beta chains from one sample, sequenced in a study of T cell changes during pregnancy in multiple sclerosis. This table comes from immunoSEQ multiplex PCR, and its TCRdb copy is limited to in-frame clones, with some not included. The sample holds tens of thousands of clones, 85% to 95% seen once. The specimen was peripheral blood, collected in the third trimester of pregnancy. The receptors come from a female donor in good health, enrolled as a control in a pregnancy study. Both conserved end residues are part of each CDR3. The order of the fields is V gene, J gene, CDR3 length, D gene, clone size, CDR3 protein, CDR3 DNA. D genes are given only for firm matches. Clone size is given for some rows only: seen once, a few or many times, or a class if the clone is expanded.

>TRBV4-3|TRBJ2-7|16|TRBD2|once
CASSQATSGVLYEQYF
TGCGCCAGCAGCCAAGCGACTAGCGGGGTTTTATACGAGCAGTACTTC
>TRBV28|TRBJ1-2|15|.|.
CASSFLSTRFYGYTF
TGTGCCAGCAGTTTTTTGTCGACCAGGTTCTATGGCTACACCTTC
>TRBV4-3|TRBJ2-1|16|.|.
CASSQGGGNSYNEQFF
TGCGCCAGCAGCCAAGGAGGAGGGAACTCCTACAATGAGCAGTTCTTC
>TRBV6-4|TRBJ1-1|13|.|once
CASSETGNTEAFF
TGTGCCAGCAGTGAGACAGGGAACACTGAAGCTTTCTTT
>TRBV5-8|TRBJ2-1|19|TRBD2|.
CASSLGVRSGREGYNEQFF
TGTGCCAGCAGCTTGGGCGTAAGGTCCGGCAGGGAGGGCTACAATGAGCAGTTCTTC
>TRBV11-3|TRBJ1-1|13|.|.
CASSSQENTEAFF
TGTGCCAGCAGCTCTCAGGAGAACACTGAAGCTTTCTTT
>TRBV19|TRBJ2-7|15|TRBD1|.
CASSPTGALGSEQYF
TGTGCCAGTAGTCCAACAGGGGCCCTAGGAAGTGAGCAGTACTTC
>TRBV27|TRBJ1-5|15|TRBD1|.
CASSYGQGWNQPQHF
TGTGCCAGCAGTTACGGACAGGGGTGGAATCAGCCCCAGCATTTT
>TRBV7-2|TRBJ2-7|12|.|once
CASSLVRAEQYF
TGTGCCAGCAGCTTAGTCCGCGCCGAGCAGTACTTC
>TRBV11-2|TRBJ2-2|19|TRBD2|.
CASSLSIGLAGVTAGELFF
TGTGCCAGCAGCCTCAGCATCGGACTAGCGGGAGTTACCGCCGGGGAGCTGTTTTTT
>TRBV6-5|TRBJ1-3|15|.|.
CASSGLAASGNTIYF
TGTGCCAGCAGTGGACTCGCGGCCTCTGGAAACACCATATATTTT
>TRBV7-2|TRBJ2-1|18|TRBD2|.
CASSSRRGASGRVDEQFF
TGTGCCAGCAGCTCTAGAAGGGGGGCTAGCGGGCGTGTGGATGAGCAGTTCTTC
>TRBV27|TRBJ2-1|14|TRBD2|.
CASSVGDYNNEQFF
TGTGCCAGCAGTGTAGGGGACTACAACAATGAGCAGTTCTTC
>TRBV29-1|TRBJ2-7|15|TRBD1|.
CSVAGRQGLSYEQYF
TGCAGCGTTGCTGGCCGACAGGGGTTGTCCTACGAGCAGTACTTC
>TRBV14|TRBJ2-7|12|.|.
CASSRGLYEQYF
TGTGCCAGCAGCCGCGGTCTCTACGAGCAGTACTTC
>TRBV19|TRBJ1-2|11|.|.
CASPGGYGYTF
TGTGCCTCCCCGGGGGGATATGGCTACACCTTC
>TRBV29-1|TRBJ2-3|14|TRBD2|.
CSAGTSGTTDTQYF
TGCAGCGCAGGGACTAGCGGGACCACAGATACGCAGTATTTT
>TRBV4-2|TRBJ2-7|16|.|.
CASSQSTGEGNYEQYF
TGTGCCAGCAGCCAATCAACGGGGGAAGGGAACTACGAGCAGTACTTC
>TRBV29-1|TRBJ2-3|14|.|.
CSVSPGTSGDTQYF
TGCAGCGTTTCGCCAGGGACAAGTGGGGATACGCAGTATTTT
>TRBV15|TRBJ1-2|14|.|.
CATSRAGVTDGYTF
TGTGCCACCAGCAGAGCAGGGGTAACGGATGGCTACACCTTC
>TRBV7-9|TRBJ1-6|15|.|.
CASSLLDRMGSPLHF
TGTGCCAGCAGCTTATTAGACAGGATGGGTTCACCCCTCCACTTT
>TRBV7-9|TRBJ2-7|18|.|.
CASSSASVGPHERGEQYF
TGTGCCAGCAGCTCTGCTTCAGTGGGCCCTCACGAAAGGGGCGAGCAGTACTTC
>TRBV28|TRBJ1-4|15|.|once
CAGSPSGTRYEKLFF
TGTGCCGGATCCCCTTCCGGGACACGTTATGAAAAACTGTTTTTT
>TRBV29-1|TRBJ2-7|11|TRBD1|.
CSVGTDYEQYF
TGCAGCGTGGGGACAGACTACGAGCAGTACTTC
>TRBV14|TRBJ2-2|13|.|.
CASSQRRSGELFF
TGTGCCAGCAGCCAGCGCAGGTCCGGGGAGCTGTTTTTT
>TRBV20-1|TRBJ2-5|11|.|.
CSARRQETQYF
TGCAGTGCTAGACGGCAAGAGACCCAGTACTTC
>TRBV7-9|TRBJ1-2|13|.|few
CASSLGGEYGYTF
TGTGCCAGCAGCTTAGGTGGAGAATATGGCTACACCTTC
>TRBV6-6|TRBJ2-7|15|.|.
CASSASTGSTYEQYF
TGTGCCAGCAGTGCTTCGACAGGCTCCACCTACGAGCAGTACTTC
>TRBV6-1|TRBJ2-7|15|TRBD2|.
CASSEMAGRVWEQYF
TGTGCCAGCAGTGAAATGGCAGGGAGGGTATGGGAGCAGTACTTC
>TRBV14|TRBJ2-7|18|TRBD2|once
CASSPKPRLASSSYEQYF
TGTGCCAGCAGCCCGAAGCCCCGACTAGCGAGTAGCTCCTACGAGCAGTACTTC
>TRBV7-2|TRBJ2-7|13|.|.
CASSLARVSEQYF
TGTGCCAGCAGCTTAGCGCGGGTTAGCGAGCAGTACTTC
>TRBV7-9|TRBJ2-7|14|TRBD1|.
CASSSGTGGREQYF
TGTGCCAGCAGCTCGGGGACAGGGGGCCGAGAGCAGTACTTC
>TRBV9|TRBJ1-4|14|.|few
CASSVAGTNEKLFF
TGTGCCAGCAGCGTAGCAGGGACTAATGAAAAACTGTTTTTT
>TRBV30|TRBJ2-3|13|.|once
CAWRSGPGDTQYF
TGTGCCTGGAGGAGCGGTCCCGGCGATACGCAGTATTTT
>TRBV7-3|TRBJ2-7|17|TRBD2|.
CASSLTGTSDLKNEQYF
TGTGCCAGCAGCTTAACGGGGACTAGCGACTTAAAAAACGAGCAGTACTTC
>TRBV5-1|TRBJ2-1|16|TRBD2|.
CASSFLAGAVNNEQFF
TGCGCCAGCAGCTTCCTAGCGGGAGCGGTAAACAATGAGCAGTTCTTC
>TRBV18|TRBJ2-1|16|TRBD2|.
CASSNFTGTSGNEQFF
TGTGCCAGCTCAAACTTCACCGGGACTAGCGGGAATGAGCAGTTCTTC
>TRBV5-1|TRBJ2-5|15|TRBD2|once
CASSSTSGVGETQYF
TGCGCCAGCAGCTCTACTAGCGGTGTAGGGGAGACCCAGTACTTC
>TRBV2|TRBJ1-2|14|TRBD1|medium-sized
CASSTQGADYGYTF
TGTGCCAGCAGTACCCAGGGGGCGGACTATGGCTACACCTTC
>TRBV30|TRBJ2-3|14|TRBD2|.
CAWRLSGSPDTQYF
TGTGCCTGGAGGTTGAGCGGGAGCCCCGATACGCAGTATTTT
>TRBV15|TRBJ2-7|10|.|.
CATLYYEQYF
TGTGCCACCTTGTACTACGAGCAGTACTTC
>TRBV19|TRBJ1-1|19|.|.
CASSDYAGMGNGVNTEAFF
TGTGCCAGTAGTGACTACGCCGGGATGGGGAACGGAGTGAACACTGAAGCTTTCTTT
>TRBV4-1|TRBJ2-5|14|.|.
CASSSQTGLETQYF
TGCGCCAGCAGCTCCCAAACAGGGTTGGAGACCCAGTACTTC
>TRBV6-1|TRBJ1-2|13|.|.
CASSYGANYGYTF
TGTGCCAGCTCCTATGGAGCTAACTATGGCTACACCTTC
>TRBV7-8|TRBJ2-5|18|.|.
CASSLRDPGWGQKETQYF
TGTGCCAGCAGCTTAAGGGATCCTGGATGGGGGCAGAAAGAGACCCAGTACTTC
>TRBV7-8|TRBJ2-3|16|TRBD1|.
CASSFSGQGGTDTQYF
TGTGCCAGCAGCTTCTCGGGACAGGGAGGTACAGATACGCAGTATTTT
>TRBV5-5|TRBJ2-7|15|TRBD1|.
CASSPGTGDSYEQYF
TGTGCCAGCAGCCCGGGTACAGGGGACTCCTACGAGCAGTACTTC
>TRBV18|TRBJ1-2|13|.|.
CASSPSGAYGYTF
TGTGCCAGCTCACCATCAGGGGCCTATGGCTACACCTTC
>TRBV7-2|TRBJ2-7|16|.|.
CASSPTGLAGYYEQYF
TGTGCCAGCAGTCCTACAGGGTTAGCGGGCTACTACGAGCAGTACTTC
>TRBV5-4|TRBJ1-2|16|TRBD1|once
CASRLPGQGTVNGYTF
TGTGCCAGCAGATTGCCGGGACAGGGGACTGTAAATGGCTACACCTTC